The 20 T cell receptor beta chains in this list originate from one sample, sequenced in a study of cytomegalovirus exposure and HLA in healthy donors. This PCR relied on a set of 60 Vbeta primers and 13 Jbeta primers. The assay was immunoSEQ multiplex PCR, and TCRdb's table has in-frame clones only and misses some. The table records over 200,000 clones, 70% to 85% of them present only once. The source material was PBMCs. These TCRs come from a male donor in good health and CMV-seronegative.

The chain employs TRBV29-1 and TRBJ2-1, with 12 positions matching TRBD2. The CDR3 is 17 residues long. Germline V gene lookup returns CDR1 SQVTM and CDR2 ANQGSEA. V shed 2 bases, J shed 0 bases, and the junction held 5 bases outside the gene matches. CDR3 sequence (DNA): TGCAGCGTTGAACCTTCTAGCGGGAGGGCCTCCTACAATGAGCAGTTCTTC. It yields the protein CSVEPSSGRASYNEQFF.

The rearrangement joins TRBV27 to TRBJ2-3; D remains unclear. The V gene's germline CDR1 is MNHEY and CDR2 SMNVEV (reference sequence). The CDR3 consists of 12 residues. Trimming removed 5 bases at V and 2 bases at J, with 5 bases between. CDR3 loop: CASSHITDTQYF. The CDR3 bases are TGTGCCAGCAGTCACATCACAGATACGCAGTATTTT.

The rearrangement uses TRBV7-6 and TRBJ2-5; TRBD2 matches 15 bases. Matching the DNA end better, TRBJ2-7 makes the J call doubtful. CDR3 length: 15 residues. Germline V lookup: CDR1 SGHVS, CDR2 FNYEAQ. The CDR3 coding sequence is TGTGCCAGCAGCGCGCCGGGACTAGCGGGAGGCGAGCAGTACTTC. The encoded protein is CASSAPGLAGGEQYF.

The chain couples TRBV6-5 to TRBJ2-7; D gene uncertain. The CDR3 contains 13 residues. V was clipped by 3 bases and J by 6 bases, with 12 bases between them. CDR1 MNHEY and CDR2 SVGAGI come from the germline V gene. DNA for the CDR3: TGTGCCAGCAGTTATGTACCGAGTGGCGAGCAGTACTTC. Its protein product is CASSYVPSGEQYF.

The rearrangement joins TRBV4-2 to TRBJ1-4; D is undetermined. Germline lookup yields CDR1 LGHNA and CDR2 YNFKEQ. Trimming removed 0 bases at V and 0 bases at J, with 11 bases between. The CDR3 consists of 17 residues. The CDR3 DNA reads as TGTGCCAGCAGCCAAGACAGTACAGTAGCAACTAATGAAAAACTGTTTTTT. Translating gives CASSQDSTVATNEKLFF.

This clone came up a few times. The chain joins TRBV5-6 to TRBJ1-5; 9 nucleotides align to TRBD1. The CDR3 has 15 amino acids. CDR1 and CDR2 from the germline V gene are SGHDT and YYEEEE. Trimming cost V 4 bases and J 1 base; bases outside gene matches: 3. The CDR3 reads CASSLGTGSNQPQHF. The CDR3 DNA reads as TGTGCCAGCAGCCTGGGGACAGGGAGCAATCAGCCCCAGCATTTT.

As regards this clone: The junction shows a germline mismatch at one end, possibly a read error. The chain joins TRBV7-9 to TRBJ2-1; D gene uncertain. Germline V CDR1 and CDR2: SEHNR, FQNEAQ (reference sequence). There are 12 residues in the CDR3. The CDR3 DNA sequence: TGTTCCAGCAGCTTGTCGGGTTATGAGCAGTTCTTC. Translation: CSSSLSGYEQFF.

The chain recombines TRBV7-8 with TRBJ1-1; 7 bases line up with TRBD1. The CDR3 is 13 residues long. The ends lost 5 bases at V and 5 bases at J; junction bases unmatched: 5. Germline loops: CDR1 SGHVS, CDR2 FQNEAQ. CDR3 DNA: TGTGCCAGCAGCACAACAGGGGTGACTGAAGCTTTCTTT. It translates to CASSTTGVTEAFF.

V and J are TRBV5-1 and TRBJ2-2, with TRBD1 as a possible D gene (5 bases). The CDR3 is 12 amino acids. V lost 7 bases and J 1 base, leaving 5 bases between the germline ends. Per germline, CDR1 SGHRS and CDR2 YFSETQ. The CDR3 DNA reads TGCGCCAGCGGACAGAACACCGGGGAGCTGTTTTTT. Amino acid sequence: CASGQNTGELFF.

The chain has TRBV9 and TRBJ2-7; 7 bases agree with TRBD2. V lost 3 bases to trimming and J lost 0 bases; unmatched junction nucleotides: 3. Per the germline V gene, CDR1 is SGDLS and CDR2 is YYNGEE. CDR3 size: 14 residues. The CDR3 DNA reads TGTGCCAGCAGCGAACGACTAGCCTCCTACGAGCAGTACTTC. Translation: CASSERLASYEQYF.

This clone came up once. The gene calls are TRBV5-1 and TRBJ2-1; TRBD2 matches at 7 bases. The CDR3 runs to 16 residues. V lost 2 bases, J lost 10 bases, and 15 bases stayed unmatched. Germline V gene sequence: CDR1 SGHRS, CDR2 YFSETQ. The CDR3: CASSLGLAVLIGEQFF. The CDR3 DNA reads as TGCGCCAGCAGCTTAGGCCTAGCGGTTCTTATCGGCGAGCAGTTCTTC.

The CDR3 protein is CASSRQVVGYEQYF. Written as DNA, the CDR3 is TGTGCCAGCAGTCGACAGGTTGTGGGCTACGAGCAGTACTTC. This rearrangement joins TRBV6-5 to TRBJ2-7, with a weak D call TRBD1 (6 bases). The CDR3 runs 14 residues. Germline V CDR1 and CDR2: MNHEY, SVGAGI. V was cut by 5 bases and J by 3 bases, with 14 bases left in between.

The V gene is TRBV4-1, the J gene TRBJ2-5; D is unresolved. CDR3 length: 12 residues. The germline V and J ends were trimmed by 0 bases and 7 bases, with 6 bases remaining between them. Germline values: CDR1 MGHRA, CDR2 YSYEKL. As DNA, the CDR3 is TGCGCCAGCAGCCAAGAACGAGGGACCCAGTACTTC. Translating it yields CASSQERGTQYF.

This chain connects TRBV5-1 to TRBJ2-5; D is unclear. This CDR3 has 15 residues. V was shortened by 4 bases and J by 4 bases, with 17 bases between the two germline ends. Germline V gene lookup returns CDR1 SGHRS and CDR2 YFSETQ. Here the CDR3 reads CASSPFFEVGETQYF. DNA for the CDR3: TGCGCCAGCAGCCCTTTTTTCGAGGTTGGAGAGACCCAGTACTTC.

The rearrangement joins TRBV29-1 to TRBJ2-7, with D perhaps TRBD2 (5 bases). The CDR3 consists of 12 residues. Trimming took off 7 bases at V and 0 bases at J, with 10 bases between the two ends. The germline V gene encodes CDR1 SQVTM and CDR2 ANQGSEA. The CDR3 DNA reads as TGCAGCGCCGAGGGCCTCTCCTACGAGCAGTACTTC. Translating gives CSAEGLSYEQYF.

The chain links TRBV5-6 to TRBJ1-2, with D uncertain. The V gene lost 6 bases and the J gene lost 4 bases, with 13 bases spanning the gap. The CDR3 runs 13 residues. CDR1 SGHDT and CDR2 YYEEEE come from the germline V gene. CDR3 residues: CASTLPYSYGYTF. CDR3 sequence (DNA): TGTGCCAGCACCCTCCCATACAGCTATGGCTACACCTTC.

The chain recombines TRBV9 with TRBJ2-3; TRBD2 agrees at 12 bases. Losses at the gene ends were 0 bases for V and 6 bases for J; bases not matched to a gene: 11. CDR3 length: 18 residues. Germline V gene sequence: CDR1 SGDLS, CDR2 YYNGEE. The CDR3 spells CASSVELAGGPLADTQYF. DNA for the CDR3: TGTGCCAGCAGCGTAGAACTAGCGGGAGGTCCTCTTGCGGATACGCAGTATTTT.

CDR3 coding DNA: TGTGCCAGCTCACCCATTCGGGGGGAGACCCAGTACTTC. This encodes CASSPIRGETQYF. The rearrangement uses TRBV18 and TRBJ2-5; D is perhaps TRBD2 (6 bases). Trimming shortened V by 3 bases and J by 5 bases, and 10 bases separated the two germline ends. The CDR3 totals 13 residues. CDR1 and CDR2 from the germline V gene are KGHSH and LQKENI.

This clone occurred a few times. The gene calls are TRBV5-1 and TRBJ2-1; 11 bases align to TRBD2. The V gene's germline CDR1 is SGHRS and CDR2 YFSETQ. Unmatched junction bases numbered 4, after V lost 7 bases and J lost 4 bases. CDR3 length equals 14 residues. CDR3 coding DNA: TGCGCCAGCTCCGGGACTAGCGGTTACAATGAGCAGTTCTTC. This sequence encodes CASSGTSGYNEQFF.

The rearrangement joins TRBV9 to TRBJ1-1; D possibly corresponds to TRBD1 (5 bases). Looked up from germline, CDR1 is SGDLS and CDR2 is YYNGEE. The V gene lost 4 bases and the J gene lost 7 bases, with 17 bases spanning the gap. CDR3 length: 14 residues. Here the CDR3 DNA reads TGTGCCAGCAGCCCACAACCTAACGGGGGTGAAGCTTTCTTT. Translated, it gives CASSPQPNGGEAFF.